This T cell receptor (beta chain) was found in a study of glioma-infiltrating T cells. Study-wide findings and caveats: Very few CDR3 sequences were shared between tissue and blood.

Note on this clonotype: The antigen remains undetermined.

This CDR3 region has 16 residues. The V end was cut by 1 base, the J end by 5 bases, with 12 bases between. Germline loops: CDR1 KGHSH, CDR2 LQKENI. Using RNA template, CDR3s of TCR alpha and beta were amplified with iRepertoire arm-PCR. For one-step reverse transcription and amplification, about 90-450 ng of tissue mRNA or PBMC total RNA was used. TCRdb fed the multiplex PCR reads into MiXCR, producing one record per CDR3 protein. This sample has 150,000 or so distinct CDR3 sequences, with approximately 39% found just once. This clonotype was obtained from a human donor with low-grade glioma or glioblastoma, undergoing nonglioma brain surgery, or in good health (not recorded which). Sequenced input: glioma tissue, nonneoplastic brain tissue, or PBMCs (not recorded which). The chain has TRBV18 and TRBJ1-6; possibly TRBD1 for D (6 bases). Written as DNA, the CDR3 is TGTGCCAGCTCACCACGGAGCAGGGACAATAATTCACCCCTCCACTTT. It specifies CASSPRSRDNNSPLHF.